This TCR beta chain was observed in a study of blood T cell repertoires in COVID-19. Whole-study context: The origin of the acute and convalescent COVID-19 samples was the United States, Italy and Spain. From T cells, B-cell-depleted T cells, or PBMCs came the material, which was cDNA or gDNA.

Here immunoSEQ multiplex PCR was the method, and the copy in TCRdb shows in-frame clones only, minus some. The sample includes roughly 150,000 clones, around 84% of them seen just once. The V gene's germline CDR1 is SGHRS and CDR2 YFSETQ. V shed 4 bases and J shed 2 bases, with 11 bases lying between them. The CDR3 covers 14 residues. This chain joins TRBV5-1 and TRBJ2-3; D unclear. The clonotype comes from a woman in her fifties or sixties with acute or convalescent COVID-19. Specimen: peripheral blood. In DNA, the CDR3 is TGCGCCAGCAGCATATCACACCTCACAGATACGCAGTATTTT. Amino acid sequence: CASSISHLTDTQYF.